The T cell receptor beta chain under discussion was sequenced for a study of cytomegalovirus exposure and HLA in healthy donors. Study findings and constraints: A prior analysis recorded that most TCR beta V segments were productive about 90% or about 30% of the time. Researchers catalogued about 160 TCR beta chains as cytomegalovirus-associated.

With respect to this clone: No antigen is known for it.

Germline V lookup: CDR1 KGHSH, CDR2 LQKENI. The CDR3 has 14 residues. V was cut by 6 bases and J by 5 bases, with 13 bases left in between. Vbeta (60) and Jbeta (13) primers were used in the PCR. Source study methods: A follow-up analysis tallied tens of millions of unique TCR beta chains, approximately 11 million shared. Clones were sequenced by immunoSEQ multiplex PCR, and TCRdb holds only the in-frame ones, with some missing. The DNA gave D and trimming, while V, J and clone size come from that table. The data contain roughly 200,000 clones, around 86% of them seen just once; the ten biggest clones take up around 2.7%.

Sequencing was done on a sample of PBMCs. The J gene is TRBJ1-4, the V gene TRBV18, with D uncertain. The sequence came from a middle-aged woman in good health and CMV-seronegative. CDR3: CASSGGWKNEKLFF. For the CDR3, the DNA is TGTGCCAGCTCGGGAGGGTGGAAAAATGAAAAACTGTTTTTT.